This passage covers 32 T cell receptor beta chains from one sample sequenced in a study of cytomegalovirus exposure and HLA in healthy donors. Libraries were prepared by immunoSEQ multiplex PCR; TCRdb keeps only in-frame clonotypes and omits some of them. The table shows roughly 180,000 clones, with approximately 86% occurring only once. The material sequenced was PBMCs. These receptors all come from a man aged 25-40 years in good health and CMV-seropositive.

The chain has TRBV7-8 and TRBJ2-1; perhaps TRBD2 as D (6 bases). Germline lookup yields CDR1 SGHVS and CDR2 FQNEAQ. Trimming stripped 6 bases from V and 4 bases from J, with 16 bases between. The CDR3 covers 15 residues. The CDR3 DNA follows: TGTGCCAGCAGACAGACCGGGGGTGAATACAATGAGCAGTTCTTC. Encoded protein: CASRQTGGEYNEQFF. Filled out from reference TRBV7-8 and TRBJ2-1, the complete variable domain reads GAGVSQSPRYKVAKRGQDVALRCDPISGHVSLFWYQQALGQGPEFLTYFQNEAQLDKSGLPSDRFFAERPEGSVSTLKIQRTQQEDSAVYLCASRQTGGEYNEQFFGPGTRLTVL.

J is TRBJ2-1 and V is TRBV2, with 12 bases matching TRBD2. This CDR3 has 15 amino acids. The V segment lost 3 bases and the J segment 7 bases; nucleotides outside the gene matches: 4. Germline V gene lookup returns CDR1 SNHLY and CDR2 FYNNEI. The CDR3 region has the DNA TGTGCCAGCAGTGATGAACTAGCGGGAGGAAATGAGCAGTTCTTC. Translation: CASSDELAGGNEQFF.

The chain joins TRBV25-1 to TRBJ2-5; 8 bases are a match to TRBD2. The germline V gene encodes CDR1 MGHDK and CDR2 SYGVNS. With V trimmed by 6 bases and J by 1 base, 7 bases remained unmatched. The length of the CDR3 is 15 residues. Here the CDR3 reads CASSGTGGSQETQYF. The CDR3 DNA is TGTGCCAGCAGCGGGACGGGGGGGTCCCAAGAGACCCAGTACTTC.

This clone occurred once. V and J are TRBV18 and TRBJ2-7, with 11 bases aligning to TRBD1. CDR1 and CDR2 (germline): KGHSH, LQKENI. The V segment lost 6 bases and the J segment 7 bases; nucleotides outside the gene matches: 8. This CDR3 comprises 14 residues. The CDR3 DNA reads TGTGCCAGCTCCCCGGACAGGGGGCGCGGAGAGCAGTACTTC. It translates to CASSPDRGRGEQYF.

The V call is TRBV6-1, the J call TRBJ2-2; maybe TRBD1 (5 bases). The V end was cut by 4 bases, the J end by 2 bases, with 11 bases between. CDR3 length equals 15 residues. Germline V gives CDR1 MNHNS, CDR2 SASEGT. CDR3: CASSAAGINTGELFF. In DNA, the CDR3 is TGTGCCAGCAGTGCCGCAGGGATCAACACCGGGGAGCTGTTTTTT.

V and J are TRBV9 and TRBJ1-5; 7 bases fit TRBD1. The CDR3 is 14 amino acids. Germline V gene data show CDR1 as SGDLS and CDR2 as YYNGEE. With V trimmed by 4 bases and J by 8 bases, 9 bases remained unmatched. DNA of the CDR3: TGTGCCAGCAGCCGAGGGGGCGATGAGAAGCCCCAGCATTTT. Translation: CASSRGGDEKPQHF.

The rearrangement uses TRBV7-8 and TRBJ2-4; D might be TRBD1 (5 bases). The V gene lost 1 base and the J gene lost 4 bases, with 8 bases spanning the gap. The CDR3 has 14 amino acids. Germline V lookup: CDR1 SGHVS, CDR2 FQNEAQ. CDR3 protein: CASSLEQGKNIQYF. In DNA, the CDR3 is TGTGCCAGCAGCTTAGAGCAGGGTAAAAACATTCAGTACTTC. The full variable domain, its missing parts supplied by reference TRBV7-8 and TRBJ2-4, is GAGVSQSPRYKVAKRGQDVALRCDPISGHVSLFWYQQALGQGPEFLTYFQNEAQLDKSGLPSDRFFAERPEGSVSTLKIQRTQQEDSAVYLCASSLEQGKNIQYFGAGTRLSVL.

V usage is TRBV28 and J usage is TRBJ2-7; 11 bases align to TRBD1. This CDR3 is built from 15 residues. CDR1 is MDHEN and CDR2 is SYDVKM in the germline V gene. V lost 6 bases and J lost 4; bases outside the gene matches: 8. The CDR3 loop is CASSPIGQGAYEQYF. CDR3 DNA: TGTGCCAGCAGCCCCATAGGACAGGGGGCTTACGAGCAGTACTTC.

This chain links TRBV7-2 with TRBJ1-5, with TRBD1 identical over 10 bases. Germline V lookup: CDR1 SGHTA, CDR2 FQGNSA. V lost 4 bases, J lost 0 bases, and 6 bases stayed unmatched. The CDR3 covers 17 residues. The CDR3 DNA sequence: TGTGCCAGCAGCTACTCGACAGGGGGCAATAGCAATCAGCCCCAGCATTTT. Protein: CASSYSTGGNSNQPQHF.

The CDR3 is CASSQPGQQETQYF. DNA for the CDR3: TGCGCCAGCAGCCAACCGGGACAGCAAGAGACCCAGTACTTC. The V and J genes are TRBV4-3 and TRBJ2-5; 7 bases match TRBD1. The CDR3 sequence is 14 residues long. The trim removed 2 bases at V and 2 bases at J, leaving 2 bases unmatched. Per germline, CDR1 LGHNA and CDR2 YSLEER.

This chain joins TRBV5-6 and TRBJ2-5; TRBD2 aligns across 12 bases. Germline loops: CDR1 SGHDT, CDR2 YYEEEE. CDR3 size: 17 residues. The V segment lost 1 base and the J segment 5 bases; nucleotides outside the gene matches: 9. Here the CDR3 reads CASSLKASGRAAETQYF. In DNA form, the CDR3 reads TGTGCCAGCAGCTTGAAGGCTAGCGGGAGGGCCGCGGAGACCCAGTACTTC.

The genes are TRBV7-2 and TRBJ1-2; D ambiguous. This CDR3 is built from 12 residues. V lost 3 bases to trimming and J lost 10 bases, with 12 bases between them. Germline assignment: CDR1 SGHTA and CDR2 FQGNSA. In nucleotides, the CDR3 is TGTGCCAGCAGCTTTCAAGGAGTGGTCTACACCTTC. As protein: CASSFQGVVYTF.

Only one count was recorded for this clone. The chain is built from TRBV5-1 and TRBJ1-1, with 7 bases aligning to TRBD1. CDR1 SGHRS and CDR2 YFSETQ come from the germline V gene. The CDR3 loop spans 15 amino acids. V lost 4 bases and J lost 4; bases outside the gene matches: 10. The CDR3 loop reads CASSIYRQGGTEAFF. CDR3 bases: TGCGCCAGCAGCATCTACCGACAGGGAGGCACTGAAGCTTTCTTT.

This clone was seen only once. The V gene is TRBV2, the J gene TRBJ2-5; no definite D call. CDR1 and CDR2 from the germline V gene are SNHLY and FYNNEI. V was clipped by 6 bases and J by 2 bases, with 1 base between them. The CDR3 extends over 10 amino acids. The CDR3 DNA reads as TGTGCCAGCAGACAAGAGACCCAGTACTTC. Amino acid sequence: CASRQETQYF. The variable domain in full, with the rest retrieved from reference TRBV2 and TRBJ2-5, is EPEVTQTPSHQVTQMGQEVILRCVPISNHLYFYWYRQILGQKVEFLVSFYNNEISEKSEIFDDQFSVERPDGSNFTLKIRSTKLEDSAMYFCASRQETQYFGPGTRLLVL.

V is TRBV27 and J is TRBJ2-1, with 9 positions matching TRBD2. V lost 5 bases, J lost 9 bases, and 8 bases stayed unmatched. Germline CDR1 reads MNHEY; CDR2 reads SMNVEV (reference sequence). The CDR3 runs to 14 residues. Here the CDR3 DNA reads TGTGCCAGCAGTCAACCGTTAGCGGGAGCTGAGCAGTTCTTC. As protein: CASSQPLAGAEQFF.

J is TRBJ1-1 and V is TRBV27; D ambiguous. Germline V CDR1 and CDR2: MNHEY, SMNVEV (reference sequence). Trimming stripped 8 bases from V and 1 base from J, with 11 bases between. The CDR3 is 13 residues long. CDR3 nucleotide sequence: TGTGCCAGCGCAGCGACGGGGAACACTGAAGCTTTCTTT. It translates to CASAATGNTEAFF.

The chain combines TRBV11-2 with TRBJ2-1; D call uncertain. The V end lost 0 bases, the J end lost 3 bases, and 6 bases lay between the germline ends. Germline values: CDR1 SGHAT, CDR2 FQNNGV. The CDR3 sequence is 14 residues long. The CDR3 coding sequence is TGTGCCAGCAGCTTAGATCAGAACTACAATGAGCAGTTCTTC. This translates into CASSLDQNYNEQFF.

This clone has just one count. The V gene is TRBV5-1, the J gene TRBJ2-3, with D perhaps being TRBD1 or TRBD2 (6 bases each). CDR1 and CDR2 (germline): SGHRS, YFSETQ. CDR3 length: 14 residues. Between the trimmed V and J ends, which lost 0 bases and 4 bases, there was a span of 9 bases. CDR3 sequence reads: CASSLERGADTQYF. In nucleotides, the CDR3 is TGCGCCAGCAGCTTGGAAAGGGGGGCAGATACGCAGTATTTT.

V is TRBV5-1 and J is TRBJ2-1; 7 bases line up with TRBD2. Trimming took 3 bases from V and 6 from J; bases not matched to a gene: 21. The CDR3 loop spans 19 amino acids. Germline V gene data show CDR1 as SGHRS and CDR2 as YFSETQ. Written as DNA, the CDR3 is TGCGCCAGCAGCTCACTTGTGGGGGGACTGGGAGGGTCGGCCAATGAGCAGTTCTTC. Translation gives CASSSLVGGLGGSANEQFF.

V gene TRBV6-5 combines with J gene TRBJ2-1; 9 bases map to TRBD2. The CDR3 extends over 16 amino acids. In germline, CDR1 is MNHEY, CDR2 SVGAGI. Unmatched junction bases numbered 6, after V lost 0 bases and J lost 6 bases. The DNA of the CDR3 is TGTGCCAGCAGTTACTCGTTAGCGGGGGCGTCCAATGAGCAGTTCTTC. Encoded protein: CASSYSLAGASNEQFF.

This rearrangement joins TRBV27 to TRBJ2-7, with D perhaps TRBD1 (6 bases). CDR3 length equals 14 residues. Trimming removed 5 bases at V and 4 bases at J, with 15 bases between. CDR1 and CDR2 (germline): MNHEY, SMNVEV (reference sequence). The CDR3: CASSPGTNVYEQYF. CDR3 nucleotide sequence: TGTGCCAGCAGTCCCGGGACAAATGTTTACGAGCAGTACTTC.

This clone was observed once. This sequence joins TRBV9 and TRBJ2-3; D not resolved. Germline V gene sequence: CDR1 SGDLS, CDR2 YYNGEE. The CDR3 consists of 17 residues. Trimming stripped 0 bases from V and 0 bases from J, with 14 bases between. CDR3 sequence: CASSVDVGGTSTDTQYF. The CDR3 DNA is TGTGCCAGCAGCGTAGATGTGGGCGGCACTAGCACAGATACGCAGTATTTT.

J is TRBJ1-5 and V is TRBV5-1; D is possibly TRBD1 (6 bases). The ends were cut back, 4 bases at V and 5 bases at J, with 10 bases in the middle. Germline V gene data show CDR1 as SGHRS and CDR2 as YFSETQ. This CDR3 spans 13 amino acids. CDR3 residues: CASSPGADQPQHF. DNA for the CDR3: TGCGCCAGCAGCCCAGGGGCGGATCAGCCCCAGCATTTT.

The chain recombines TRBV29-1 with TRBJ1-2; a possible D gene is TRBD1 (6 bases). The V end lost 7 bases, the J end lost 4 bases, and 16 bases lay between the germline ends. The CDR3 is 13 residues long. Germline CDR1 SQVTM, CDR2 ANQGSEA. The CDR3 DNA reads as TGCAGCGCTGCGGGAGGGGGAGGCTATGGCTACACCTTC. As protein: CSAAGGGGYGYTF.

The J gene is TRBJ1-4, the V gene TRBV5-6; 8 bases line up with TRBD1. Trimming took 4 bases from V and 12 from J; bases not matched to a gene: 5. The CDR3 extends over 12 amino acids. CDR1 and CDR2 (germline): SGHDT, YYEEEE. CDR3 sequence: CASSGQGGELFF. CDR3 nucleotide sequence: TGTGCCAGCAGCGGACAGGGCGGGGAACTGTTTTTT.

The V call is TRBV4-3, the J call TRBJ1-2; 7 bases line up with TRBD1. Germline CDR1 reads LGHNA; CDR2 reads YSLEER. V was pared by 0 bases and J by 3 bases, with 10 bases of the junction left unmatched. The CDR3 runs to 17 residues. The CDR3: CASSQDRTGGKYYGYTF. The CDR3 bases are TGCGCCAGCAGCCAAGATAGGACAGGCGGGAAGTACTATGGCTACACCTTC.

This chain links TRBV6-1 with TRBJ1-1, with D unresolved. Looked up from germline, CDR1 is MNHNS and CDR2 is SASEGT. This CDR3 contains 15 residues. The ends were cut back, 0 bases at V and 1 base at J, with 9 bases in the middle. The CDR3 DNA reads as TGTGCCAGCAGTGAAGCGATAGGACCGAACACTGAAGCTTTCTTT. The encoded protein is CASSEAIGPNTEAFF.

The chain uses TRBV5-6 and TRBJ2-5; tentative D call: TRBD2 (6 bases). The CDR3 contains 16 residues. V was pared by 4 bases and J by 1 base, with 17 bases between. CDR1 and CDR2 from the germline V gene are SGHDT and YYEEEE. In nucleotides, the CDR3 is TGTGCCAGCAGCCCCCTTGGGGCGGGACGCCAAGAGACCCAGTACTTC. It specifies CASSPLGAGRQETQYF.

A single count supports this clone. V is TRBV6-6 and J is TRBJ2-7; D may match TRBD1 or TRBD2 (6 bases each). Per the germline V gene, CDR1 is MNHNY and CDR2 is SVGAGI (reference sequence). This CDR3 is 12 amino acids long. V was pared by 2 bases and J by 6 bases, with 8 bases between. DNA for the CDR3: TGTGCCAGCAGTTACGGGGGGCCCGAGCAGTACTTC. Its translation is CASSYGGPEQYF.

In its sample, this clone was seen once. The gene calls are TRBV5-1 and TRBJ2-1; tentative D call: TRBD2 (6 bases). Germline V gene data show CDR1 as SGHRS and CDR2 as YFSETQ. Trimming took 1 base from V and 6 from J, leaving 17 bases between them. The CDR3 has 16 amino acids. The DNA of the CDR3 is TGCGCCAGCAGCTTGAGTCGGGGACTCAGAACCAATGAGCAGTTCTTC. Its protein product is CASSLSRGLRTNEQFF.

The chain recombines TRBV5-1 with TRBJ2-5; 9 bases align to TRBD2. This CDR3 is 16 amino acids long. Looked up from germline, CDR1 is SGHRS and CDR2 is YFSETQ. The J segment lost 3 bases and the V segment lost 2 bases, leaving 8 bases of the junction unmatched. In nucleotides, the CDR3 is TGCGCCAGCAGCTTATGGACTAGCGAAATGGAAGAGACCCAGTACTTC. This encodes CASSLWTSEMEETQYF. Based on the CDR3 plus reference TRBV5-1 and TRBJ2-5, the full variable domain is KAGVTQTPRYLIKTRGQQVTLSCSPISGHRSVSWYQQTPGQGLQFLFEYFSETQRNKGNFPGRFSGRQFSNSRSEMNVSTLELGDSALYLCASSLWTSEMEETQYFGPGTRLLVL.

This clone was recorded only once. The chain carries TRBV7-2 and TRBJ2-2; D not resolved. This CDR3 has 14 amino acids. The ends were cut back, 5 bases at V and 3 bases at J, with 10 bases in the middle. Germline V CDR1 and CDR2: SGHTA, FQGNSA. CDR3 sequence: CASSPHGYTGELFF. Here the CDR3 DNA reads TGTGCCAGCAGCCCGCACGGTTACACCGGGGAGCTGTTTTTT. Full variable domain (remainder filled in from reference TRBV7-2 and TRBJ2-2): GAGVSQSPSNKVTEKGKDVELRCDPISGHTALYWYRQSLGQGLEFLIYFQGNSAPDKSGLPSDRFSAERTGGSVSTLTIQRTQQEDSAVYLCASSPHGYTGELFFGEGSRLTVL.